One sample yielded the 13 T cell receptor beta chains listed below, sequenced in a study of T cell responses to AZD1222 COVID-19 vaccine. Assay: immunoSEQ multiplex PCR; the TCRdb copy retains only in-frame clones and omits some. The table records roughly 120,000 clones, just over 85% of them present only once. The sequenced sample was peripheral blood, obtained on day 0 of AZD1222 vaccination. These receptors all stem from an adult in good health.

The V call is TRBV9, the J call TRBJ2-7; a possible D gene is TRBD1 (6 bases). This CDR3 has 17 residues. Germline CDR1 SGDLS, CDR2 YYNGEE. V lost 0 bases to trimming and J lost 3 bases, with 19 bases between them. CDR3 residues: CASSVVLWGRRDYEQYF. Written as DNA, the CDR3 is TGTGCCAGCAGCGTAGTGCTCTGGGGGCGGAGAGACTACGAGCAGTACTTC.

This clone is a singleton in its sample. The chain recombines TRBV11-2 with TRBJ2-7; D perhaps matches TRBD2 (6 bases). The CDR3 extends over 14 amino acids. The V gene's germline CDR1 is SGHAT and CDR2 FQNNGV. Trimming removed 3 bases from V and 6 bases from J, with 15 bases in between. The CDR3: CASSLPARTIEQYF. The DNA of the CDR3 is TGTGCCAGCAGCTTGCCAGCCAGGACTATCGAGCAGTACTTC. The full variable domain, its missing parts supplied by reference TRBV11-2 and TRBJ2-7, is EAGVAQSPRYKIIEKRQSVAFWCNPISGHATLYWYQQILGQGPKLLIQFQNNGVVDDSQLPKDRFSAERLKGVDSTLKIQPAKLEDSAVYLCASSLPARTIEQYFGPGTRLTVT.

J is TRBJ1-2 and V is TRBV7-2; a possible D gene is TRBD1 (6 bases). Germline CDR1 SGHTA, CDR2 FQGNSA. V shed 5 bases and J shed 7 bases, with 11 bases lying between them. The CDR3 is made up of 12 amino acids. CDR3 amino acids: CASSIQGVGYTF. The CDR3 DNA reads TGTGCCAGCAGCATACAGGGCGTTGGCTACACCTTC.

The gene calls are TRBV11-3 and TRBJ2-5; D is perhaps TRBD1 or TRBD2 (5 bases each). V was pared by 5 bases and J by 4 bases, with 11 bases between. Germline CDR1 and CDR2: SGHNT and YENEEA. The CDR3 covers 13 residues. The CDR3 protein is CASSTGDGETQYF. The DNA for the CDR3 is TGTGCCAGCAGCACCGGGGACGGAGAGACCCAGTACTTC.

The V and J genes are TRBV3-1 (or the pseudogene TRBV3-2) and TRBJ1-1; 7 bases agree with TRBD1. The germline gives CDR1 LGHDT, CDR2 YNNKEL (reference sequence). The CDR3 has 16 amino acids. Trimming cost V 4 bases and J 1 base; bases outside gene matches: 9. The CDR3 DNA is TGTGCCAGCAGCCTGACAGGGTGGGTGGAGAACACTGAAGCTTTCTTT. Protein sequence: CASSLTGWVENTEAFF.

The gene calls are TRBV28 and TRBJ2-2; no clear D. This CDR3 spans 13 amino acids. Trimming left V 1 base short and J 3 bases short, with 3 bases between. The germline gives CDR1 MDHEN, CDR2 SYDVKM. The CDR3 here is CASSLSHTGELFF. The CDR3 region has the DNA TGTGCCAGCAGTTTATCCCACACCGGGGAGCTGTTTTTT.

For the CDR3, the DNA is TGTGCCAGCACCAGGACAGGGTGGGCTACAGGAAACACCATATATTTT. It codes for CASTRTGWATGNTIYF. This chain uses TRBV9 with TRBJ1-3; TRBD1 aligns across 8 bases. This CDR3 contains 16 residues. Unmatched junction bases numbered 12, after V lost 6 bases and J lost 4 bases. The germline gives CDR1 SGDLS, CDR2 YYNGEE.

The chain links TRBV6-6 to TRBJ1-1, with a weak D call TRBD1 (5 bases). The CDR3 contains 16 residues. CDR1 and CDR2 (germline): MNHNY, SVGAGI (reference sequence). V shed 0 bases and J shed 2 bases, with 13 bases lying between them. CDR3 sequence reads: CASSYSSTGGNTEAFF. In nucleotides, the CDR3 is TGTGCCAGCAGTTACTCAAGTACGGGGGGAAACACTGAAGCTTTCTTT.

This clone appeared once. The gene calls are TRBV5-6 and TRBJ1-4; a possible D gene is TRBD1 (5 bases). Germline lookup yields CDR1 SGHDT and CDR2 YYEEEE. The CDR3 consists of 14 residues. Trimming left V 3 bases short and J 8 bases short, with 14 bases between. CDR3 nucleotide sequence: TGTGCCAGCAGCTCACGCCGGGGGAGGGAAAAACTGTTTTTT. Its translation: CASSSRRGREKLFF.

This clone was recorded a few times. V and J are TRBV7-8 and TRBJ2-5, with D uncertain. The CDR3 is 14 amino acids. Per germline, CDR1 SGHVS and CDR2 FQNEAQ. V was pared by 1 base and J by 5 bases, with 11 bases between. The CDR3 nucleotides are TGTGCCAGCAGCTTAGGATATGGTTCGGAGACCCAGTACTTC. This sequence encodes CASSLGYGSETQYF.

The chain has TRBV19 and TRBJ1-1; TRBD1 matches at 8 bases. The CDR3 is 17 residues long. Trimming removed 2 bases from V and 0 bases from J; junction bases left unmatched: 8. The V gene's germline CDR1 is LNHDA and CDR2 SQIVND (reference sequence). Here the CDR3 reads CASSIRQGTSLNTEAFF. Here the CDR3 DNA reads TGTGCCAGTAGTATACGACAGGGGACCTCTCTGAACACTGAAGCTTTCTTT.

The V and J genes are TRBV18 and TRBJ1-2; D might be TRBD1 (5 bases). This CDR3 region has 13 residues. Trimming removed 2 bases at V and 10 bases at J, with 14 bases between. Germline loops: CDR1 KGHSH, CDR2 LQKENI. Here the CDR3 DNA reads TGTGCCAGCTCACCAGGGGACGCGCGTATCTACACCTTC. It is translated as CASSPGDARIYTF.

A note on this clone: The same CDR3 arises from other DNA sequences in this sample as well. The rearrangement joins TRBV29-1 to TRBJ2-3, with 13 nucleotides matching TRBD2. CDR1 SQVTM and CDR2 ANQGSEA come from the germline V gene. The trim removed 5 bases at V and 2 bases at J, leaving 10 bases unmatched. This CDR3 has 17 residues. The DNA for the CDR3 is TGCAGCGTTCACGGACTAGCGGGGGAGCTGTACACAGATACGCAGTATTTT. Translating gives CSVHGLAGELYTDTQYF.